The T cell receptor beta chain under discussion was sequenced for a study of shared clonotypes between healthy human individuals. Findings of the study overall: Memory subsets generally showed smaller estimated richness than naive subsets did.

V gave up 6 bases and J gave up 8 bases; unmatched junction bases: 10. Germline CDR1 reads MNHNY; CDR2 reads SVGAGI (reference sequence). This CDR3 region has 15 residues. Assay used: immunoSEQ multiplex PCR; TCRdb lists only in-frame clones, some missing. In the table there are more than 2 million clones, about 95% of which are singletons. On this clone: Its cognate antigen is unknown.

The receptor's source is a man between 18 and 29 years old in good health. V usage is TRBV6-6 and J usage is TRBJ1-6, with 7 bases fitting TRBD1. Sequencing input: naive CD4+ T cells sorted from blood. Subset indicated: CD45RA+ positively selected. CDR3 amino acids: CASRDGQVTDSPLHF. Here the CDR3 DNA reads TGTGCCAGCAGAGACGGACAGGTTACCGATTCACCCCTCCACTTT.